This is a list of T cell receptor beta chains from one sample in a study of T-cell memory formation after mild COVID-19. TCRdb used MiXCR to reprocess the 5' RACE reads, holding one entry per CDR3 protein. This repertoire shows 220,000 or so distinct CDR3 sequences, over 9% found once; its top ten account for 3% to 4.5%. Sequenced: PBMCs or a T cell subset sorted from them (not recorded which). These receptor sequences come from a man younger than 35 who had mild COVID-19 (a few samples of this study predate the infection). Cell type and time point are not known. CDR3s leave out the opening cysteine and the closing phenylalanine or tryptophan. Fields, in order: CDR3 protein, V gene, J gene.

CDR3 protein: ASSGVCTSEAF
V gene: TRBV21-1
J gene: TRBJ1-1

CDR3 protein: ASSSVPGQGSPLH
V gene: TRBV5-1
J gene: TRBJ1-6

CDR3 protein: ASSLGQVSEKLF
V gene: TRBV7-9
J gene: TRBJ1-4

CDR3 protein: ASSGSWSGGRQETQY
V gene: TRBV5-1
J gene: TRBJ2-5

CDR3 protein: ASSYVLGLRKAF
V gene: TRBV6-5
J gene: TRBJ1-1

CDR3 protein: ASTESNSPLH
V gene: TRBV19
J gene: TRBJ1-6

CDR3 protein: ASSFVRTSVYNEQF
V gene: TRBV11-2
J gene: TRBJ2-1

CDR3 protein: ASSQDEGTDTQY
V gene: TRBV4-3
J gene: TRBJ2-3

CDR3 protein: SGGQGFTGELF
V gene: TRBV29-1
J gene: TRBJ2-2

CDR3 protein: SAPRGLGGYT
V gene: TRBV20-1
J gene: TRBJ1-2

CDR3 protein: ASSYGTVRGSPLH
V gene: TRBV6-5
J gene: TRBJ1-6

CDR3 protein: ASRQLAGTGELF
V gene: TRBV19
J gene: TRBJ2-2

CDR3 protein: ASSPNGGHSIDTQY
V gene: TRBV6-5
J gene: TRBJ2-3

CDR3 protein: SASPRVAGKETQY
V gene: TRBV20-1
J gene: TRBJ2-5

CDR3 protein: ASSPSSGGTDTQY
V gene: TRBV4-2
J gene: TRBJ2-3

CDR3 protein: ASSLAGEVGGYT
V gene: TRBV7-2
J gene: TRBJ1-2

CDR3 protein: ASSHGGYSNQPQH
V gene: TRBV6-6
J gene: TRBJ1-5

CDR3 protein: ASSLDFSPQH
V gene: TRBV12-3/TRBV12-4
J gene: TRBJ1-5

CDR3 protein: ASSPLANTEAF
V gene: TRBV7-3
J gene: TRBJ1-1

CDR3 protein: SVEGIYEQY
V gene: TRBV29-1
J gene: TRBJ2-7

CDR3 protein: ASSQPGLAASGELF
V gene: TRBV4-3
J gene: TRBJ2-2

CDR3 protein: SGRPSGNEQF
V gene: TRBV29-1
J gene: TRBJ2-1

CDR3 protein: ASSSNSPHHGPEQY
V gene: TRBV21-1
J gene: TRBJ2-7

CDR3 protein: ATSNARGQPQH
V gene: TRBV15
J gene: TRBJ1-5

CDR3 protein: ATSRGLGTEAF
V gene: TRBV24-1
J gene: TRBJ1-1

CDR3 protein: ASSLAPIKNTEAF
V gene: TRBV7-2
J gene: TRBJ1-1

CDR3 protein: ASSLAGQSLGYGYT
V gene: TRBV7-2
J gene: TRBJ1-2

CDR3 protein: AWDLTVGNTEAF
V gene: TRBV30
J gene: TRBJ1-1

CDR3 protein: ASSLDRGKDTQY
V gene: TRBV5-1
J gene: TRBJ2-3

CDR3 protein: ASSFTLAGNEQF
V gene: TRBV7-2
J gene: TRBJ2-1

CDR3 protein: SAHWTDTDTQY
V gene: TRBV20-1
J gene: TRBJ2-3

CDR3 protein: ASSRLAGGANTGELF
V gene: TRBV27
J gene: TRBJ2-2

CDR3 protein: ASRDTGNQPQH
V gene: TRBV12-3/TRBV12-4
J gene: TRBJ1-5

CDR3 protein: ASSFDRVAQY
V gene: TRBV7-2
J gene: TRBJ2-3

CDR3 protein: ASSPGGESSYT
V gene: TRBV7-2
J gene: TRBJ1-2

CDR3 protein: ASSYARGTDTQY
V gene: TRBV6-6
J gene: TRBJ2-3

CDR3 protein: ASSSQNYRATGPLH
V gene: TRBV7-8
J gene: TRBJ1-6

CDR3 protein: ASSPRTSGELTDTQY
V gene: TRBV7-9
J gene: TRBJ2-3

CDR3 protein: ASSVAGGPSGQETQY
V gene: TRBV9
J gene: TRBJ2-5

CDR3 protein: ASSSIAGEKNIQY
V gene: TRBV5-6
J gene: TRBJ2-4

CDR3 protein: ASSLEGQEGKLF
V gene: TRBV5-1
J gene: TRBJ1-4

CDR3 protein: SARGADRAATNEKLF
V gene: TRBV20-1
J gene: TRBJ1-4

CDR3 protein: ASRFGGWDNEQF
V gene: TRBV12-3/TRBV12-4
J gene: TRBJ2-1

CDR3 protein: ASRGFETQY
V gene: TRBV5-8
J gene: TRBJ2-5

CDR3 protein: ASSFPWENTQY
V gene: TRBV12-3/TRBV12-4
J gene: TRBJ2-3

CDR3 protein: ASSQEIANTEAF
V gene: TRBV4-2
J gene: TRBJ1-1

CDR3 protein: ASSSRVLQETQY
V gene: TRBV7-2
J gene: TRBJ2-5

CDR3 protein: ASSLTGDRSEQF
V gene: TRBV27
J gene: TRBJ2-1

CDR3 protein: ASSYHGQVNSPLH
V gene: TRBV6-5
J gene: TRBJ1-6

CDR3 protein: ASSLTSGGLETQY
V gene: TRBV5-1
J gene: TRBJ2-5

CDR3 protein: ASSHLDRGQDYGYT
V gene: TRBV4-3
J gene: TRBJ1-2

CDR3 protein: SARQGLGKNIQY
V gene: TRBV20-1
J gene: TRBJ2-4